Sequencing of this T cell receptor beta chain was carried out in a study of esophageal squamous cell carcinoma under preoperative chemotherapy (dated by TCRdb to 2017 to 2018). Background for the entire study: The study profiled TCR repertoires of both peripheral blood T cells and tumor-infiltrating lymphocytes. Repertoires were compared between samples taken before and after paclitaxel-nedaplatin therapy. Five patients with primary esophageal squamous cell carcinoma made up the cohort. The effects of paclitaxel-nedaplatin chemotherapy on T-cell receptor repertoires in patients with esophageal squamous cell carcinoma were assessed. Study-level results and caveats: TCR diversity increased significantly in peripheral T cells after chemotherapy, but not in tumor-infiltrating lymphocytes. A small cohort was used, with only a few patients with esophageal squamous cell carcinoma being analyzed. Tumor-infiltrating lymphocytes after treatment appeared to come partly from peripheral T cells migrating into the tumor, rather than solely from local clonal changes. Paclitaxel-nedaplatin therapy caused immediate and substantial changes in clonotype frequency, and abundant clones were more likely to contract than to amplify.

What this sample's time point label stands for: after preoperative PTX-NDP chemotherapy. Before surgery, patients were given paclitaxel-nedaplatin as preoperative chemotherapy. The germline V gene sets CDR1 to SGHTA and CDR2 to FQGNSA. A distance of 16 bases separates the germline ends of V and J, which lose 5 bases and 4 bases respectively. Reading from cysteine to phenylalanine, the CDR3 counts 15 amino acids. The retained sequence is limited to the CDR3, 45 bases, with the frame set at the first base. As to this clonotype: Its antigen target is currently unknown. No base qualities exist here, and no much larger clone lies one base off it.

The library was prepared using PCR. Instrument on record: HiSeq X Ten. High-throughput sequencing was used to characterize TCR repertoires. TCRdb redid the processing of the public reads, applying fastp at Q25 and MiXCR, and retained in-frame beta chains. Each record represents a unique CDR3 protein, reported with the most common genes and DNA among its rows. The sample yields around 11,000 distinct CDR3 sequences; around 63% were counted once. Together, the top ten hold roughly 27% of the sample. The chain joins TRBV7-2 to TRBJ2-3, with a weak D call of TRBD2 (5 bases match). The sample was collected from a patient given preoperative chemotherapy. This clonotype was obtained from a human donor with esophageal squamous cell carcinoma. The donor label of this sample is uncertain. The CDR3 has the sequence CASSVGSGFADTQYF. The DNA sequence is TGTGCCAGCAGCGTAGGGAGTGGGTTTGCAGATACGCAGTATTTT.